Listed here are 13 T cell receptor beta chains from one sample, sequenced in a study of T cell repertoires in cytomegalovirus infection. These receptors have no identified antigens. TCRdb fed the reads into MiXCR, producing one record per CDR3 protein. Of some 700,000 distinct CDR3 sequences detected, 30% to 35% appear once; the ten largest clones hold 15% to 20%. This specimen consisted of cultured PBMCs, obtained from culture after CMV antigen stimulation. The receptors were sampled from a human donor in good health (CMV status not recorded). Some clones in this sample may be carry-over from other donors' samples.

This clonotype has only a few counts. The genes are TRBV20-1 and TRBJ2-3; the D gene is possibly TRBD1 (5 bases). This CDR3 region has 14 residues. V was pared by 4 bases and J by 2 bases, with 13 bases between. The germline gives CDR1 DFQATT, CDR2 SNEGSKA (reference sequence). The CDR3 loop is CSATWGSNTDTQYF. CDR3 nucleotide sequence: TGCAGTGCTACCTGGGGCTCTAACACAGATACGCAGTATTTT.

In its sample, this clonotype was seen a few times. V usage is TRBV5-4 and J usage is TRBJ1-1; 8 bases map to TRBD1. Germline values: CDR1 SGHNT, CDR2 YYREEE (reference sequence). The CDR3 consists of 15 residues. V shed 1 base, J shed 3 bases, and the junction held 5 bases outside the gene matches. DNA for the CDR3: TGTGCCAGCAGCTTGCAGGGGGCGGGGGACACTGAAGCTTTCTTT. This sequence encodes CASSLQGAGDTEAFF.

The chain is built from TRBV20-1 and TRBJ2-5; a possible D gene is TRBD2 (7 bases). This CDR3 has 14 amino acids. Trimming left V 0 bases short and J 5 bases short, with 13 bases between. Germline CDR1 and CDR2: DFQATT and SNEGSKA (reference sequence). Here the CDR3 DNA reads TGCAGTGCTAGAGAGCAGGGGAGGGGGGAGACCCAGTACTTC. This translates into CSAREQGRGETQYF.

The CDR3 loop is CSASFRGLDTQYF. CDR3 sequence (DNA): TGCAGTGCTAGTTTTCGGGGGTTGGATACGCAGTATTTT. The V gene is TRBV20-1, the J gene TRBJ2-3; tentative D call: TRBD2 (6 bases). CDR3 size: 13 residues. Per germline, CDR1 DFQATT and CDR2 SNEGSKA (reference sequence). Trimming left V 3 bases short and J 6 bases short, with 13 bases between.

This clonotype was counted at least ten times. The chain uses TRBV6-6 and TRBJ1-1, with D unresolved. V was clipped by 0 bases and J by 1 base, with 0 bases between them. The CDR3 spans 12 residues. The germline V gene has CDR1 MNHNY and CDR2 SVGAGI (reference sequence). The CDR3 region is CASSYSNTEAFF. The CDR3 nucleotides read TGTGCCAGCAGTTACTCGAACACTGAAGCTTTCTTT.

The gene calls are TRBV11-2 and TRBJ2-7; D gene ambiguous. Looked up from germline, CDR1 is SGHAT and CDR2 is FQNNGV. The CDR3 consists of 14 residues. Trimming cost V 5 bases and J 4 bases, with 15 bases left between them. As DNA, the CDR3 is TGTGCCAGCAGCAACCTCAACAAAGTTTACGAGCAGTACTTC. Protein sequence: CASSNLNKVYEQYF.

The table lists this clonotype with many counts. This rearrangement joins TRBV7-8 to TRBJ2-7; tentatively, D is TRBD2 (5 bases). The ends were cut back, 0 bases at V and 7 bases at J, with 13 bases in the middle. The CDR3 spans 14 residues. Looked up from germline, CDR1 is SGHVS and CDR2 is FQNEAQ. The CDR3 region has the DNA TGTGCCAGCAGCTTAGCCCCCAGACGAGGGGAGCAGTACTTC. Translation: CASSLAPRRGEQYF.

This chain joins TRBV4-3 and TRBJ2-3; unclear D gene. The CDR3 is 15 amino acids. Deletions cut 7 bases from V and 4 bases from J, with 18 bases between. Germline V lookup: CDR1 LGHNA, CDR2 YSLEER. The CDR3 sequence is CASKYQAYSPDTQYF. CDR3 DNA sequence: TGCGCCAGCAAATACCAGGCTTACAGTCCAGATACGCAGTATTTT.

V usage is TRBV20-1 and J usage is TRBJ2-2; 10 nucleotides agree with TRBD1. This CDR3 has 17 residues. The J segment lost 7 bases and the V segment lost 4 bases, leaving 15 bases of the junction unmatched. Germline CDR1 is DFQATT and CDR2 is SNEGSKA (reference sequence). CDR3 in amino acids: CSAKGQGSRRGGGELFF. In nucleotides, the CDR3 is TGCAGTGCTAAGGGACAGGGGTCCCGACGGGGAGGCGGGGAGCTGTTTTTT.

The CDR3 sequence is CASSEAGWDPVYEQFF. The CDR3 DNA reads TGTGCCAGCAGTGAAGCAGGGTGGGATCCTGTGTATGAGCAGTTCTTC. The V and J genes are TRBV6-1 and TRBJ2-1; D is ambiguous. The CDR3 loop spans 16 amino acids. Germline V gene lookup returns CDR1 MNHNS and CDR2 SASEGT. V lost 0 bases and J lost 8, with 17 bases in between.

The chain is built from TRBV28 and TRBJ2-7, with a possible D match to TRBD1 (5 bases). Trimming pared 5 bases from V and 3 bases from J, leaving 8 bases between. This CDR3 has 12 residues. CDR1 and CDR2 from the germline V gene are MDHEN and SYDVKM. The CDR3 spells CASSDSYYEQYF. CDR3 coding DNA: TGTGCCAGCAGTGACAGTTACTACGAGCAGTACTTC.

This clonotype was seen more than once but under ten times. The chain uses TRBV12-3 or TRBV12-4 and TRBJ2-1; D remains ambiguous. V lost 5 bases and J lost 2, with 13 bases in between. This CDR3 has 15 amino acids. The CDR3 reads CASSPFSRAYNEQFF. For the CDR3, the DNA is TGTGCCAGCAGTCCGTTTAGCCGGGCCTACAATGAGCAGTTCTTC.

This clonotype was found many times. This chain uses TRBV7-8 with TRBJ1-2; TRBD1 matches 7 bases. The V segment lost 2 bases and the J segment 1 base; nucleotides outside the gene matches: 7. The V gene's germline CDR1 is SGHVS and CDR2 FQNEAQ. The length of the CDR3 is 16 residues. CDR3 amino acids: CASSLYEGGSNYGYTF. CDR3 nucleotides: TGTGCCAGCAGCTTATATGAAGGGGGCAGTAACTATGGCTACACCTTC.